Sequencing of this TCR beta chain was carried out in a study of cytomegalovirus exposure and HLA in healthy donors. The germline V and J ends were trimmed by 9 bases and 13 bases, with 19 bases remaining between them. The CDR3 has 13 amino acids. Germline CDR1 LNHDA, CDR2 SQIVND (reference sequence). This clone was picked up a small number of times. Antigen: not known. The PCR contained 60 Vbeta and 13 Jbeta primers. TCRdb's copy holds only in-frame clones and misses some; the assay was immunoSEQ multiplex PCR. This repertoire shows tens of thousands of clones, 75% to 85% found once; its top ten account for more than 1.4%. Study-wide points: The Asian-associated ancestry cluster reportedly had fewer N-insertions than the approximately 700-donor mean in a later analysis.

The sample was PBMCs. This chain connects TRBV19 to TRBJ1-6; D is possibly TRBD1 (6 bases). The sequence was obtained from a female donor in good health and CMV-seronegative. Written as DNA, the CDR3 is TGTGCCAGCAGGACAGCCTCACGCCTCCCCCTCCACTTT. Translation: CASRTASRLPLHF. Complete variable domain (other parts from reference TRBV19 and TRBJ1-6): DGGITQSPKYLFRKEGQNVTLSCEQNLNHDAMYWYRQDPGQGLRLIYYSQIVNDFQKGDIAEGYSVSREKKESFPLTVTSAQKNPTAFYLCASRTASRLPLHFGNGTRLTVT.